This T cell receptor beta chain was sequenced in a study of T cells after posttransplantation cyclophosphamide. Germline assignment: CDR1 SGDLS and CDR2 YYNGEE. V shed 5 bases and J shed 4 bases, with 12 bases lying between them. This CDR3 has 13 amino acids. This related bone marrow graft donor gave peripheral blood on the day of marrow donation. Sequenced by immunoSEQ multiplex PCR; TCRdb stores in-frame clones only, minus some. The sample has 10,000 to 12,000 clones; 85% to 95% are singletons. The receptor was isolated from a man younger than 40 in good health and a related stem cell transplant donor. The rearrangement links TRBV9 to TRBJ1-2, with D possibly matching TRBD1 (6 bases). The specimen sequenced was naive CD8+ T cells sorted from PBMCs. The DNA for the CDR3 is TGTGCCAGCAGATCACAGGGTACCTATGGCTACACCTTC. This codes for CASRSQGTYGYTF.